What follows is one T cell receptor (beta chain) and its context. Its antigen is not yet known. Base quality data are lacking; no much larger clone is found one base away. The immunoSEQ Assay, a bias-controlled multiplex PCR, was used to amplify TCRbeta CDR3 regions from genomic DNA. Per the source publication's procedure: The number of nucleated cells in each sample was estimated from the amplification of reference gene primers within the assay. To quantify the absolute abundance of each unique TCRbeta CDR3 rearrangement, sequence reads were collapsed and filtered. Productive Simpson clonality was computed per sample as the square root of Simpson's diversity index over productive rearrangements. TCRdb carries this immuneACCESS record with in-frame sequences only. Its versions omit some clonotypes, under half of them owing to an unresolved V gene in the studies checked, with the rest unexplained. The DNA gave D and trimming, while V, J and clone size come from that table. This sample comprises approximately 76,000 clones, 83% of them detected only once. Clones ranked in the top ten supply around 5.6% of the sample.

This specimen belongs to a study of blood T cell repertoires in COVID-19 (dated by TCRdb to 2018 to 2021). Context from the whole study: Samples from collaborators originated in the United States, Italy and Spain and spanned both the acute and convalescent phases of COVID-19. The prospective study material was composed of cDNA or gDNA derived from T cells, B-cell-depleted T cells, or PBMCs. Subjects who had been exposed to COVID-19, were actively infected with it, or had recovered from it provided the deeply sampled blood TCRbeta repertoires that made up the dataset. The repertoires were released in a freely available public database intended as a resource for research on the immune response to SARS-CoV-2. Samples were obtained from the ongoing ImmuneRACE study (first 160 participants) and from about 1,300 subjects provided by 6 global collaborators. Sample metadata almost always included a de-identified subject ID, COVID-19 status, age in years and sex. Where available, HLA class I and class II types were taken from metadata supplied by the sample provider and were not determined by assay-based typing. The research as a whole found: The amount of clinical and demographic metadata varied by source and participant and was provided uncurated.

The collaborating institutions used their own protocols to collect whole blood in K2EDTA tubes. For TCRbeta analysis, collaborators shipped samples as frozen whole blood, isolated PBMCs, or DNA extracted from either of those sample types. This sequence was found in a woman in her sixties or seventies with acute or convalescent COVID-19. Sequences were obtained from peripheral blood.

The DNA sequence follows: TGTGCCAGCAGCCAAGATCGGTGGATCGGAGGTGGCACTGAAGCTTTCTTT. The encoded protein is CASSQDRWIGGGTEAFF. The rearranged segments are TRBV14 and TRBJ1-1; no D gene call is confident. The CDR3 numbers 17 residues from cysteine through phenylalanine. The sequence is cut down to CDR3 DNA, 51 bases in frame from base 1. V was cut back by 0 bases and J by 4 bases, leaving a gap of 18 bases between them. Taken from the germline V gene, the CDR1 and CDR2 loops are SGHDN and FVKESK.